The 20 T cell receptor beta chains listed next were all sequenced from one sample in a study of cytomegalovirus exposure and HLA in healthy donors. Primers included in the PCR were 60 Vbeta and 13 Jbeta primers. TCRdb keeps only in-frame clones here, not all; method: immunoSEQ multiplex PCR. The table has around 200,000 clones, approximately 80% seen once. The sequenced sample consisted of PBMCs. The receptors were gathered from a man in his fifties or sixties in good health and CMV-seronegative.

The gene calls are TRBV28 and TRBJ1-2; TRBD1 agrees at 7 bases. The junction had 3 bases not matched to a gene; V was cut back by 3 bases and J by 2 bases. This CDR3 has 14 residues. Germline CDR1 is MDHEN and CDR2 is SYDVKM. The CDR3 nucleotides read TGTGCCAGCAGTTTCTCGGACAGGAACTATGGCTACACCTTC. Translated, it gives CASSFSDRNYGYTF.

J is TRBJ2-3 and V is TRBV5-4, with 7 bases lining up with TRBD2. V lost 6 bases, J lost 0 bases, and 10 bases stayed unmatched. Germline V gene data show CDR1 as SGHNT and CDR2 as YYREEE (reference sequence). The CDR3 length is 16 residues. CDR3 nucleotides: TGTGCCAGCACCATCAAACTAGCGCAAAGCACAGATACGCAGTATTTT. This translates into CASTIKLAQSTDTQYF.

This chain joins TRBV27 and TRBJ2-1; 8 bases match TRBD2. Germline V gene sequence: CDR1 MNHEY, CDR2 SMNVEV (reference sequence). The J segment lost 9 bases and the V segment lost 5 bases, leaving 12 bases of the junction unmatched. The length of the CDR3 is 15 residues. CDR3 bases: TGTGCCAGCAGTCCCGGGACTAGTTTAAGGAGTGAGCAGTTCTTC. Encoded protein: CASSPGTSLRSEQFF.

This chain links TRBV29-1 with TRBJ2-2, with D possibly being TRBD2 (5 bases). CDR3 length: 12 amino acids. Germline V lookup: CDR1 SQVTM, CDR2 ANQGSEA. Trimming stripped 5 bases from V and 5 bases from J, with 9 bases between. CDR3 nucleotide sequence: TGCAGCGTTAGACGAGGGACCGGGGAGCTGTTTTTT. Translation: CSVRRGTGELFF.

The V call is TRBV27, the J call TRBJ2-3, with 7 bases fitting TRBD2. The CDR3 is 16 residues long. V was clipped by 3 bases and J by 2 bases; unmatched bases: 8. Germline values: CDR1 MNHEY, CDR2 SMNVEV (reference sequence). In DNA form, the CDR3 reads TGTGCCAGCAGTTTCCTTCTAGCGGCCCACACAGATACGCAGTATTTT. It codes for CASSFLLAAHTDTQYF.

The genes are TRBV6-1 and TRBJ2-7; D is possibly TRBD2 (5 bases). The V end was cut by 5 bases, the J end by 0 bases, with 14 bases between. CDR1 is MNHNS and CDR2 is SASEGT in the germline V gene. The CDR3 extends over 15 amino acids. The CDR3 coding sequence is TGTGCCAGCAGTCAAACTACTAGGAGCTCCTACGAGCAGTACTTC. This gives the protein CASSQTTRSSYEQYF.

The gene calls are TRBV10-2 and TRBJ2-7; TRBD2 matches at 14 bases. Germline V gene lookup returns CDR1 WSHSY and CDR2 SAAADI. CDR3 size: 15 residues. Trimming at V came to 7 bases and at J to 2 bases, leaving 4 bases not matched to a gene. For the CDR3, the DNA is TGCGCCAGCACCGAGGGACTAGCGGGGGCCTACGAGCAGTACTTC. This encodes CASTEGLAGAYEQYF.

The chain recombines TRBV5-1 with TRBJ2-7, with 8 bases identical to TRBD2. V shed 4 bases and J 2 bases; nucleotides not matched to a gene: 5. The CDR3 runs to 14 residues. Germline CDR1 is SGHRS and CDR2 is YFSETQ. CDR3 region: CASSGGGLAYEQYF. The CDR3 DNA reads as TGCGCCAGCAGCGGAGGGGGACTAGCCTACGAGCAGTACTTC.

The J gene is TRBJ2-5, the V gene TRBV5-4, with D maybe TRBD2 (5 bases). Germline V gives CDR1 SGHNT, CDR2 YYREEE (reference sequence). V lost 0 bases and J 4 bases, leaving 22 bases between the germline ends. This CDR3 is 18 amino acids long. CDR3 residues: CASSLELGATVSGETQYF. CDR3 sequence (DNA): TGTGCCAGCAGCTTGGAACTGGGAGCAACGGTGTCCGGAGAGACCCAGTACTTC.

J is TRBJ1-1 and V is TRBV7-9, with TRBD1 matching 7 bases. Trimming at V came to 1 base and at J to 7 bases, leaving 3 bases not matched to a gene. The CDR3 covers 13 residues. Germline-derived CDR1 and CDR2 are SEHNR and FQNEAQ (reference sequence). CDR3 DNA sequence: TGTGCCAGCAGCTTAGTTGGGACAGTTGAAGCTTTCTTT. It yields the protein CASSLVGTVEAFF.

The chain employs TRBV6-6 and TRBJ2-2; TRBD2 might be the D (6 bases). The CDR3 loop spans 14 amino acids. V lost 5 bases to trimming and J lost 7 bases, with 14 bases between them. Germline V gene lookup returns CDR1 MNHNY and CDR2 SVGAGI (reference sequence). This chain's CDR3 is CASSRGRGDGELFF. As DNA, the CDR3 is TGTGCCAGCAGTCGGGGGAGAGGTGACGGGGAGCTGTTTTTT.

The CDR3 DNA sequence: TGTGCCAGAAGCTTGACCAGGCAGGGGATGAGCAATGAGCAGTTCTTC. Encoded protein: CARSLTRQGMSNEQFF. The rearrangement uses TRBV5-3 and TRBJ2-1, with D perhaps TRBD1 (6 bases). TRBV5-3 belongs to the ORF category, with a function that is uncertain. This CDR3 spans 16 amino acids. Trimming pared 1 base from V and 6 bases from J, leaving 17 bases between.

The sample holds many counts of this clone. The V call is TRBV30, the J call TRBJ2-7, with 10 nucleotides matching TRBD2. With V trimmed by 3 bases and J by 2 bases, 10 bases remained unmatched. Looked up from germline, CDR1 is GTSNPN and CDR2 is SVGIG (reference sequence). The CDR3 loop spans 16 amino acids. The CDR3 DNA reads as TGTGCCTGGAGCCCCTCTGGGCTAGCGGGAGCCTACGAGCAGTACTTC. It encodes CAWSPSGLAGAYEQYF.

This chain connects TRBV5-1 to TRBJ1-1; D unclear. Germline assignment: CDR1 SGHRS and CDR2 YFSETQ. The CDR3 consists of 14 residues. The germline V and J ends were trimmed by 4 bases and 0 bases, with 10 bases remaining between them. CDR3 nucleotides: TGCGCCAGCAGCCCCCAGGAGGTGAACACTGAAGCTTTCTTT. Translating it yields CASSPQEVNTEAFF.

V is TRBV5-6 and J is TRBJ1-1; no clear D. CDR3 length equals 15 residues. Trimming cost V 0 bases and J 6 bases, with 15 bases left between them. Germline-derived CDR1 and CDR2 are SGHDT and YYEEEE. CDR3 DNA sequence: TGTGCCAGCAGCTTGGGGACGGGGTGGTTGGCTGAAGCTTTCTTT. It specifies CASSLGTGWLAEAFF.

V and J are TRBV11-3 and TRBJ1-3; D uncertain. This CDR3 is 12 amino acids long. V was trimmed by 5 bases and J by 4 bases, leaving 6 bases between them. CDR1 SGHNT and CDR2 YENEEA come from the germline V gene. DNA for the CDR3: TGTGCCAGCAGCCTAAAGGGAAACACCATATATTTT. It codes for CASSLKGNTIYF.

The chain recombines TRBV28 with TRBJ1-1; no firm D call. Germline V CDR1 and CDR2: MDHEN, SYDVKM. CDR3 size: 14 residues. Trimming removed 6 bases from V and 0 bases from J, with 11 bases in between. Written as DNA, the CDR3 is TGTGCCAGCAGCCTCAGCGGGATGAACACTGAAGCTTTCTTT. Translated: CASSLSGMNTEAFF.

The chain recombines TRBV11-2 with TRBJ2-6; the match to TRBD1 covers 8 bases. The V gene's germline CDR1 is SGHAT and CDR2 FQNNGV. V was clipped by 6 bases and J by 0 bases; unmatched bases: 1. This CDR3 is built from 15 residues. The CDR3 reads CASSDRGSGANVLTF. Here the CDR3 DNA reads TGTGCCAGCAGTGACAGGGGCTCTGGGGCCAACGTCCTGACTTTC.

In this sample, this clone turned up once. CDR3 nucleotides: TGTGCCAGCAGGAATCGGTCGCAGGCAACTAATGAAAAACTGTTTTTT. It encodes CASRNRSQATNEKLFF. The J gene is TRBJ1-4, the V gene TRBV5-6; D is unclear. CDR1 SGHDT and CDR2 YYEEEE come from the germline V gene. Trimming stripped 5 bases from V and 0 bases from J, with 14 bases between. The CDR3 has 16 amino acids.

The chain has TRBV4-2 and TRBJ2-7; 11 bases line up with TRBD2. Trimming at V came to 1 base and at J to 2 bases, leaving 1 base not matched to a gene. Germline V lookup: CDR1 LGHNA, CDR2 YNFKEQ. This CDR3 is built from 15 residues. Written as DNA, the CDR3 is TGTGCCAGCAGCCAAGGACTAGCGGGGACCTACGAGCAGTACTTC. It codes for CASSQGLAGTYEQYF.